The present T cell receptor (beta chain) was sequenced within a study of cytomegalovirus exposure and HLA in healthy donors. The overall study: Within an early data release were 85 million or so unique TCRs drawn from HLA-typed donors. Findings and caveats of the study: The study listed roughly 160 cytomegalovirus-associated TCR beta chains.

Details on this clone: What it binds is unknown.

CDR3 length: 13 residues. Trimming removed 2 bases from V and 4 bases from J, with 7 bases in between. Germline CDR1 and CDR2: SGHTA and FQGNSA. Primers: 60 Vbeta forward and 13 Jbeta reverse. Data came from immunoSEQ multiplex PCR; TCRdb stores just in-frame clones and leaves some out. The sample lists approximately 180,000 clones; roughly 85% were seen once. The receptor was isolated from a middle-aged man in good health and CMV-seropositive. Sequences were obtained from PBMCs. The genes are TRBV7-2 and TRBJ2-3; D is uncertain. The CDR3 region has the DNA TGTGCCAGCAGCTTATTTAGCTCAGATACGCAGTATTTT. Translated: CASSLFSSDTQYF.